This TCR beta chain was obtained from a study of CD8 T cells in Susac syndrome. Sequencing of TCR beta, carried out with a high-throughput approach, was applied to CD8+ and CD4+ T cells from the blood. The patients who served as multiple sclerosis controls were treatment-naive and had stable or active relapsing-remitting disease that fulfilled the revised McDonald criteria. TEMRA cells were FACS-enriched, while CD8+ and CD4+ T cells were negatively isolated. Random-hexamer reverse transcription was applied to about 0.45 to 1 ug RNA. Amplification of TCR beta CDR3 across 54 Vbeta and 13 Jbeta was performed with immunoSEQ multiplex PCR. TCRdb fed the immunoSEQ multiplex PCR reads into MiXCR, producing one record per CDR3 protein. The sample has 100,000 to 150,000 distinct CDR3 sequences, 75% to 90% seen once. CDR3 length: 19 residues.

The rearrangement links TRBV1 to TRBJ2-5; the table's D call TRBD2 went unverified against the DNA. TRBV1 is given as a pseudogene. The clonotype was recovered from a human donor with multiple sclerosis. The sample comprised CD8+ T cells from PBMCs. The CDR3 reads CTSSQETLRDFVARETQYF. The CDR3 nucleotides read TGCACCAGCAGCCAAGAGACCCTCCGTGATTTCGTGGCCCGGGAGACCCAGTACTTC.